The 24 T cell receptor beta chains presented below share a single source sample, sequenced in a study of cytomegalovirus exposure and HLA in healthy donors. The study ran its PCR with 60 Vbeta and 13 Jbeta primers. TCRdb's table, derived via immunoSEQ multiplex PCR, lists solely in-frame clones and lacks some. The repertoire holds roughly 90,000 clones, 80% seen once, with approximately 7.5% in the top ten. The sample was PBMCs. These receptors all stem from a man under 40 in good health and CMV-seronegative.

The chain links TRBV5-6 to TRBJ1-3; TRBD1 matches 9 bases. J lost 4 bases, V lost 3 bases, and 11 bases had no gene match. The CDR3 spans 17 residues. Germline CDR1 is SGHDT and CDR2 is YYEEEE. CDR3 region: CASSWGPGQGFGNTIYF. The CDR3 nucleotides read TGTGCCAGCAGCTGGGGACCGGGACAGGGTTTCGGAAACACCATATATTTT.

V usage is TRBV7-2 and J usage is TRBJ1-1; 7 positions agree with TRBD1. V shed 0 bases and J 8 bases; nucleotides not matched to a gene: 3. From germline, CDR1 is SGHTA and CDR2 FQGNSA. CDR3 length: 13 amino acids. The CDR3 loop reads CASSLATGFEAFF. The CDR3 DNA reads TGTGCCAGCAGCTTAGCGACAGGGTTCGAAGCTTTCTTT.

The CDR3 here is CASSSGTGGEKLFF. DNA for the CDR3: TGTGCCAGCAGCTCCGGGACAGGGGGTGAAAAACTGTTTTTT. The J gene is TRBJ1-4, the V gene TRBV5-5; 11 positions agree with TRBD1. Germline V CDR1 and CDR2: SGHKS, YYEKEE (reference sequence). CDR3 length: 14 amino acids. V lost 3 bases to trimming and J lost 7 bases; unmatched junction nucleotides: 2.

The chain recombines TRBV7-2 with TRBJ1-1; 11 bases line up with TRBD1. The CDR3 is 15 residues long. The germline CDR1 and CDR2 sequences are SGHTA and FQGNSA. The ends lost 4 bases at V and 5 bases at J; junction bases unmatched: 6. DNA for the CDR3: TGTGCCAGCAGCTCCCGGACAGGGGGCGTTACTGAAGCTTTCTTT. Protein sequence: CASSSRTGGVTEAFF.

The chain joins TRBV5-1 to TRBJ2-7; TRBD2 matches 7 bases. Germline V CDR1 and CDR2: SGHRS, YFSETQ. The CDR3 loop spans 14 amino acids. V lost 7 bases, J lost 3 bases, and 10 bases stayed unmatched. CDR3: CASSPGAGVYEQYF. DNA of the CDR3: TGCGCCAGCTCCCCCGGCGCGGGGGTCTACGAGCAGTACTTC.

V usage is TRBV2 and J usage is TRBJ2-3; 11 bases agree with TRBD2. Germline V gene sequence: CDR1 SNHLY, CDR2 FYNNEI. V was pared by 4 bases and J by 4 bases, with 10 bases of the junction left unmatched. This CDR3 is built from 17 residues. The CDR3 sequence: CASSGVTSGRVADTQYF. The CDR3 bases are TGTGCCAGCAGTGGGGTAACTAGCGGGAGAGTTGCAGATACGCAGTATTTT.

This chain links TRBV19 with TRBJ1-1; 8 bases fit TRBD1. The V segment lost 8 bases and the J segment 0 bases; nucleotides outside the gene matches: 32. The CDR3 has 23 residues. Germline V gene sequence: CDR1 LNHDA, CDR2 SQIVND (reference sequence). The chain's CDR3 is CASCKFRGRGHSSASSVNTEAFF. As DNA, the CDR3 is TGTGCCAGTTGTAAGTTCCGGGGCAGGGGGCATAGTTCGGCTAGTTCGGTGAACACTGAAGCTTTCTTT.

The rearrangement links TRBV6-1 to TRBJ1-5, with TRBD1 matching over 7 bases. The CDR3 totals 15 residues. Per the germline V gene, CDR1 is MNHNS and CDR2 is SASEGT. V gave up 5 bases and J gave up 3 bases; unmatched junction bases: 7. The CDR3 nucleotides are TGTGCCAGCAGTATAGGGGACAGTGTCAATCAGCCCCAGCATTTT. Translating it yields CASSIGDSVNQPQHF.

This clone has just a few counts. This chain uses TRBV25-1 with TRBJ2-2; unclear D gene. V shed 1 base and J shed 1 base, with 4 bases lying between them. CDR1 is MGHDK and CDR2 is SYGVNS in the germline V gene. This CDR3 is built from 14 residues. The CDR3 loop reads CASSESWNTGELFF. In nucleotides, the CDR3 is TGTGCCAGCAGTGAATCTTGGAACACCGGGGAGCTGTTTTTT. Together with reference TRBV25-1 and TRBJ2-2, the CDR3 gives the full variable domain: EADIYQTPRYLVIGTGKKITLECSQTMGHDKMYWYQQDPGMELHLIHYSYGVNSTEKGDLSSESTVSRIRTEHFPLTLESARPSHTSQYLCASSESWNTGELFFGEGSRLTVL.

The J gene is TRBJ1-5, the V gene TRBV28; TRBD1 is a possible D gene (6 bases). The germline gives CDR1 MDHEN, CDR2 SYDVKM. CDR3 length equals 14 residues. V dropped 4 bases and J dropped 6 bases, with 13 bases sitting between them. The CDR3: CASSSTGSSQPQHF. The CDR3 DNA reads as TGTGCCAGCAGTTCCACAGGGTCCAGTCAGCCCCAGCATTTT. The entire variable domain, with the rest obtained from reference TRBV28 and TRBJ1-5, is as follows: DVKVTQSSRYLVKRTGEKVFLECVQDMDHENMFWYRQDPGLGLRLIYFSYDVKMKEKGDIPEGYSVSREKKERFSLILESASTNQTSMYLCASSSTGSSQPQHFGDGTRLSIL.

The chain is built from TRBV7-9 and TRBJ2-7; TRBD1 matches at 8 bases. Unmatched junction bases numbered 9, after V lost 5 bases and J lost 6 bases. There are 14 residues in the CDR3. The germline V gene encodes CDR1 SEHNR and CDR2 FQNEAQ (reference sequence). For the CDR3, the DNA is TGTGCCAGCAGCCGAGGCGGACAGGGAAGCGAGCAGTACTTC. It is translated as CASSRGGQGSEQYF.

The sample holds one count of this clone. The chain uses TRBV7-6 and TRBJ2-2; D unresolved. This CDR3 contains 15 residues. Germline V gene data show CDR1 as SGHVS and CDR2 as FNYEAQ. V lost 1 base and J 2 bases, leaving 8 bases between the germline ends. The CDR3 region is CASSLVSVNTGELFF. The CDR3 nucleotides are TGTGCCAGCAGCTTAGTGAGTGTCAACACCGGGGAGCTGTTTTTT.

V is TRBV14 and J is TRBJ2-1; 7 positions match TRBD1. CDR1 SGHDN and CDR2 FVKESK come from the germline V gene. This CDR3 region has 15 residues. V trimming: 5 bases; J trimming: 4 bases; junction bases outside the gene matches: 8. The CDR3: CASSAQGPGYNEQFF. The CDR3 DNA follows: TGTGCCAGCAGCGCACAGGGGCCAGGTTACAATGAGCAGTTCTTC.

The V and J genes are TRBV7-8 and TRBJ2-1; 9 nucleotides align to TRBD1. The germline CDR1 and CDR2 sequences are SGHVS and FQNEAQ. V was clipped by 4 bases and J by 8 bases; unmatched bases: 9. The CDR3 runs to 15 residues. The CDR3, as DNA: TGTGCCAGCAGCTCCCTCAGGGACAGGGTCCATGAGCAGTTCTTC. Protein product: CASSSLRDRVHEQFF.

The chain joins TRBV7-2 to TRBJ2-1, with D possibly TRBD1 on 5 matching bases. Germline V gene lookup returns CDR1 SGHTA and CDR2 FQGNSA. V lost 4 bases and J 5 bases, leaving 21 bases between the germline ends. This CDR3 spans 17 amino acids. CDR3 amino acids: CASSSRDSPLLDNEQFF. CDR3 in DNA: TGTGCCAGCAGCTCTAGAGACAGCCCCTTGTTGGACAATGAGCAGTTCTTC.

V usage is TRBV27 and J usage is TRBJ1-1; 8 nucleotides align to TRBD1. Germline CDR1 reads MNHEY; CDR2 reads SMNVEV (reference sequence). The V segment lost 4 bases and the J segment 5 bases; nucleotides outside the gene matches: 12. The CDR3 covers 16 residues. The CDR3 DNA is TGTGCCAGCAGTTACTCTACAGGGGGGATTAGGACTGAAGCTTTCTTT. As protein: CASSYSTGGIRTEAFF.

The CDR3 here is CASQWDSSTEAFF. CDR3 in DNA: TGCGCCAGCCAATGGGACTCCAGCACTGAAGCTTTCTTT. The chain is built from TRBV5-1 and TRBJ1-1; D perhaps matches TRBD1 (5 bases). Between the trimmed V and J ends, which lost 7 bases and 4 bases, there was a span of 14 bases. The V gene's germline CDR1 is SGHRS and CDR2 YFSETQ. There are 13 residues in the CDR3. The entire variable domain, with the rest obtained from reference TRBV5-1 and TRBJ1-1, is as follows: KAGVTQTPRYLIKTRGQQVTLSCSPISGHRSVSWYQQTPGQGLQFLFEYFSETQRNKGNFPGRFSGRQFSNSRSEMNVSTLELGDSALYLCASQWDSSTEAFFGQGTRLTVV.

The chain is built from TRBV5-6 and TRBJ2-1; the match to TRBD1 covers 9 bases. The CDR3 runs 15 residues. Germline V gene sequence: CDR1 SGHDT, CDR2 YYEEEE. V shed 4 bases, J shed 6 bases, and the junction held 8 bases outside the gene matches. The DNA for the CDR3 is TGTGCCAGCAGCCCCGGGACAGGGTTCGGCAATGAGCAGTTCTTC. This gives the protein CASSPGTGFGNEQFF.

The chain employs TRBV15 and TRBJ1-6; 7 nucleotides line up with TRBD1. CDR1 is LNHNV and CDR2 is YYDKDF in the germline V gene (reference sequence). The J segment lost 7 bases and the V segment lost 6 bases, leaving 9 bases of the junction unmatched. This CDR3 has 15 amino acids. CDR3 coding DNA: TGTGCCACCAGACATAGACAGGGAGGAAATTCACCCCTCCACTTT. It yields the protein CATRHRQGGNSPLHF.

This clone has a handful of counts. The V and J genes are TRBV18 and TRBJ1-1; D is undetermined. Germline V gene lookup returns CDR1 KGHSH and CDR2 LQKENI. The CDR3 has 16 amino acids. V gave up 6 bases and J gave up 2 bases, with 19 bases separating them. The CDR3 DNA sequence: TGTGCCAGCTCCTCTTCCTCGAGGGCAGACAACACTGAAGCTTTCTTT. This sequence encodes CASSSSSRADNTEAFF.

This chain joins TRBV28 and TRBJ1-5; no firm D call. Germline V gene sequence: CDR1 MDHEN, CDR2 SYDVKM. CDR3 size: 16 residues. With 1 base removed from V and 2 bases from J, the gap between germline ends came to 12 bases. The CDR3 DNA reads TGTGCCAGCAGTTTATATGCGGGTCTAGGCAATCAGCCCCAGCATTTT. Translating gives CASSLYAGLGNQPQHF. Full variable domain (outside the CDR3, taken from reference TRBV28 and TRBJ1-5): DVKVTQSSRYLVKRTGEKVFLECVQDMDHENMFWYRQDPGLGLRLIYFSYDVKMKEKGDIPEGYSVSREKKERFSLILESASTNQTSMYLCASSLYAGLGNQPQHFGDGTRLSIL.

The chain employs TRBV2 and TRBJ2-5, with D unresolved. This CDR3 has 15 amino acids. V lost 3 bases, J lost 5 bases, and 16 bases lay in between. Germline CDR1 and CDR2: SNHLY and FYNNEI. The chain's CDR3 is CASSDREALAETQYF. The CDR3 DNA sequence: TGTGCCAGCAGTGATCGAGAGGCCCTTGCGGAGACCCAGTACTTC.

V gene TRBV18 combines with J gene TRBJ1-1; tentative D call: TRBD1 (5 bases). V dropped 3 bases and J dropped 1 base, with 15 bases sitting between them. The CDR3 is 16 residues long. Germline loops: CDR1 KGHSH, CDR2 LQKENI. This CDR3 reads CASSPSSRGSNTEAFF. CDR3 DNA sequence: TGTGCCAGCTCACCTTCGAGTAGGGGCTCGAACACTGAAGCTTTCTTT.

The chain has TRBV9 and TRBJ1-3; 7 bases fit TRBD1. V trimming: 3 bases; J trimming: 0 bases; junction bases outside the gene matches: 6. The CDR3 is 16 amino acids. Germline values: CDR1 SGDLS, CDR2 YYNGEE. The CDR3 DNA reads as TGTGCCAGCAGCGCTGAGGGACAGATCTCTGGAAACACCATATATTTT. This encodes CASSAEGQISGNTIYF.